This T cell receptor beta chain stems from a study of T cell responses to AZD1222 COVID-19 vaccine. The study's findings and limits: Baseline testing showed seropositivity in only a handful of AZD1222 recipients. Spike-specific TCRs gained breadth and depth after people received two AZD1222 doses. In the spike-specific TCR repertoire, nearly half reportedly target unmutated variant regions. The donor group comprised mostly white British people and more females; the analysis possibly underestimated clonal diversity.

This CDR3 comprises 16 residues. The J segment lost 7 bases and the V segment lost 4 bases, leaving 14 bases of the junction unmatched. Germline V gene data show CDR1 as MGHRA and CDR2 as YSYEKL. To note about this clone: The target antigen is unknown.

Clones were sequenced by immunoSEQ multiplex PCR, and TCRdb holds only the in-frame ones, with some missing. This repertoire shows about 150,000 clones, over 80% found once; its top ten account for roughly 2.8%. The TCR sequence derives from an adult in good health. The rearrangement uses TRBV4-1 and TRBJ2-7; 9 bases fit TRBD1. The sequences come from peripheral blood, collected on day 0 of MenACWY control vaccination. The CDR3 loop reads CASSRTGTGSSEEQYF. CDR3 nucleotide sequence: TGCGCCAGCAGCCGCACGGGGACAGGGTCATCGGAGGAGCAGTACTTC.